These T cell receptor beta chains were read from a single sample in a study of T-cell memory formation after mild COVID-19. In TCRdb, the 5' RACE reads were re-called with MiXCR into one record per CDR3 protein. Here the sample spans some 150,000 distinct CDR3 sequences, approximately 25% being singletons. The source material was PBMCs or a T cell subset sorted from them (not recorded which). These receptor sequences come from an adult woman who had mild COVID-19 (a few samples of this study predate the infection). Cell type and time point are not known. Both conserved end residues are part of each CDR3. The D gene is left open where the match is weak. The size entry is marked missing in some rows and otherwise reads once, few, many or a size class.

>few|TRBD1|TRBV5-1|TRBJ1-1
CASSRGTGYSMNTEAFF
TGCGCCAGCAGCCGGGGGACAGGGTATAGTATGAACACTGAAGCTTTCTTT
>NA|NA|TRBV27|TRBJ1-1
CASSLWPGDTEAFF
TGTGCCAGCAGTTTGTGGCCAGGGGACACTGAAGCTTTCTTT
>NA|NA|TRBV7-9|TRBJ1-1
CASSLAPLNTEAFF
TGTGCCAGCAGCTTAGCGCCCCTGAACACTGAAGCTTTCTTT
>NA|NA|TRBV4-2|TRBJ2-7
CASGHSLGGYEQYF
TGTGCCAGCGGTCACTCCTTGGGGGGCTACGAGCAGTACTTC
>NA|NA|TRBV10-3|TRBJ2-6
CAISVLGFSGANVLTF
TGTGCCATCAGTGTGTTGGGATTCTCTGGGGCCAACGTCCTGACTTTC
>NA|NA|TRBV29-1|TRBJ2-3
CSVPGAGGTDTQYF
TGCAGCGTCCCCGGGGCTGGGGGCACAGATACGCAGTATTTT
>few|NA|TRBV7-9|TRBJ1-3
CASSPGLGPLSGNTIYF
TGTGCCAGCAGCCCAGGGCTGGGCCCCCTCTCTGGAAACACCATATATTTT
>NA|TRBD2|TRBV7-8|TRBJ2-3
CASSWKPMGLAGDTQYF
TGTGCCAGCAGCTGGAAACCGATGGGACTAGCGGGAGATACGCAGTATTTT
>few|NA|TRBV19|TRBJ1-5
CASSIDLGTNQPQHF
TGTGCCAGTAGTATAGATCTGGGTACCAATCAGCCCCAGCATTTT
>NA|TRBD1|TRBV5-1|TRBJ2-5
CASSQRDRDQETQYF
TGCGCCAGCAGCCAAAGGGACAGGGACCAAGAGACCCAGTACTTC
>NA|NA|TRBV7-9|TRBJ2-5
CASSKPSGQETQYF
TGTGCCAGCAGCAAACCGTCGGGACAAGAGACCCAGTACTTC
>NA|NA|TRBV12-3/TRBV12-4|TRBJ2-7
CASSSYRDSNYEQYF
TGTGCCAGCAGTTCCTACAGGGACTCAAACTACGAGCAGTACTTC
>few|NA|TRBV7-8|TRBJ1-1
CASSSKSGGTEAFF
TGTGCCAGCAGCTCCAAGAGTGGGGGCACTGAAGCTTTCTTT
>few|TRBD1|TRBV12-3/TRBV12-4|TRBJ2-2
CASIGTGFAGELFF
TGTGCCAGCATCGGGACAGGGTTCGCCGGGGAGCTGTTTTTT
>NA|TRBD1|TRBV24-1|TRBJ2-5
CATSDPRDSWETQYF
TGTGCCACCAGTGACCCCCGGGACAGTTGGGAGACCCAGTACTTC
>NA|TRBD2|TRBV15|TRBJ2-3
CATSFGGGFTDTQYF
TGTGCCACCAGCTTTGGCGGGGGGTTCACAGATACGCAGTATTTT
>few|TRBD1|TRBV4-1|TRBJ2-1
CASSQEGDRWDEQFF
TGCGCCAGCAGCCAAGAGGGGGACAGATGGGATGAGCAGTTCTTC
>few|NA|TRBV7-9|TRBJ2-5
CASSLGGIQETQYF
TGTGCCAGCAGCTTAGGGGGGATCCAAGAGACCCAGTACTTC
>NA|TRBD1|TRBV5-1|TRBJ1-5
CASSPGTGSQPQHF
TGCGCCAGCAGCCCCGGGACAGGGAGTCAGCCCCAGCATTTT
>few|TRBD2|TRBV12-3/TRBV12-4|TRBJ2-3
CASSLAGSSGGAHTDTQYF
TGTGCCAGCAGTTTAGCGGGCTCTAGCGGGGGGGCCCACACAGATACGCAGTATTTT
>few|NA|TRBV11-2|TRBJ2-1
CASSLGAGYSYNEQFF
TGTGCCAGCAGCTTAGGGGCCGGCTACTCCTACAATGAGCAGTTCTTC
>NA|NA|TRBV4-1|TRBJ1-5
CASSQGWGNQPQHF
TGCGCCAGCAGCCAAGGGTGGGGTAATCAGCCCCAGCATTTT
>NA|TRBD1|TRBV20-1|TRBJ1-1
CSAFPPGQGNTEAFF
TGCAGTGCTTTTCCCCCGGGACAGGGGAACACTGAAGCTTTCTTT
>few|NA|TRBV5-6|TRBJ2-5
CASSLGAGVETQYF
TGTGCCAGCAGCTTGGGGGCAGGGGTAGAGACCCAGTACTTC
>NA|NA|TRBV20-1|TRBJ2-7
CSAIRGDRREQYF
TGCAGTGCTATTCGGGGAGATAGGAGAGAGCAGTACTTC
>NA|NA|TRBV4-1|TRBJ1-6
CASSQASSGLYNSPLHF
TGCGCCAGCAGCCAAGCTTCGTCGGGGCTGTATAATTCACCCCTCCACTTT
>few|TRBD2|TRBV20-1|TRBJ2-5
CSAPGLGADETQYF
TGCAGTGCTCCGGGACTAGGGGCCGATGAGACCCAGTACTTC
>NA|TRBD1|TRBV11-2|TRBJ2-1
CASSRTGGSYNEQFF
TGTGCCAGCAGCCGGACAGGTGGCTCCTACAATGAGCAGTTCTTC
>NA|NA|TRBV5-1|TRBJ1-3
CASSLDRAAQFF
TGCGCCAGCAGCTTGGACAGGGCGGCCCAGTTCTTT
>NA|NA|TRBV7-6|TRBJ2-7
CASSLGWYEQYF
TGTGCCAGCAGCTTAGGCTGGTACGAGCAGTACTTC
>NA|TRBD1|TRBV10-3|TRBJ2-1
CAIGGDRGSYNEQFF
TGTGCCATCGGAGGAGACAGGGGGTCCTACAATGAGCAGTTCTTC
>NA|TRBD1|TRBV5-1|TRBJ2-7
CASSLGDSYYEQYF
TGCGCCAGCAGCTTGGGGGACAGCTACTACGAGCAGTACTTC
>few|NA|TRBV4-1|TRBJ2-3
CASSQDRLQPSTDTQYF
TGCGCCAGCAGCCAAGATAGGCTGCAGCCAAGCACAGATACGCAGTATTTT
>NA|NA|TRBV24-1|TRBJ2-1
CAASGPSSYNEQFF
TGTGCCGCTTCGGGACCCAGCTCCTACAATGAGCAGTTCTTC
>few|TRBD2|TRBV3-1|TRBJ2-7
CASSQEALGTSGRAYEQYF
TGTGCCAGCAGCCAAGAGGCCCTTGGGACTAGCGGGAGAGCCTACGAGCAGTACTTC
>NA|NA|TRBV28|TRBJ2-1
CASNPTGGSSYNEQFF
TGTGCCAGCAACCCCACCGGGGGAAGCTCCTACAATGAGCAGTTCTTC
>NA|TRBD2|TRBV7-2|TRBJ2-1
CASSSTSGSGSEQFF
TGTGCCAGCAGCAGTACTAGCGGGAGCGGGAGTGAGCAGTTCTTC
>few|NA|TRBV29-1|TRBJ1-1
CSVDWGTEAFF
TGCAGCGTTGATTGGGGCACTGAAGCTTTCTTT
>few|NA|TRBV7-9|TRBJ2-1
CASSSPGRAYNEQFF
TGTGCCAGCAGCTCGCCGGGACGGGCCTACAATGAGCAGTTCTTC
>NA|NA|TRBV15|TRBJ2-7
CATSAASQEQYF
TGTGCCACCAGCGCTGCTAGTCAAGAGCAGTACTTC
>NA|NA|TRBV4-3|TRBJ2-1
CASSQVVSAGEQFF
TGCGCCAGCAGCCAAGTAGTATCGGCGGGAGAGCAGTTCTTC
>NA|NA|TRBV12-3/TRBV12-4|TRBJ1-4
CASSPPSTNEKLFF
TGTGCCAGCAGTCCCCCATCCACTAATGAAAAACTGTTTTTT
>few|NA|TRBV24-1|TRBJ2-7
CATSDLGEQYF
TGTGCCACCAGTGATTTAGGCGAGCAGTACTTC
>few|NA|TRBV4-3|TRBJ2-1
CASSQAGASPEQFF
TGCGCCAGCAGCCAAGCCGGTGCTTCCCCTGAGCAGTTCTTC
>NA|TRBD2|TRBV10-3|TRBJ2-5
CASGGAFETQYF
TGTGCCAGCGGGGGGGCTTTTGAGACCCAGTACTTC
>few|NA|TRBV27|TRBJ1-1
CASSLSGDLMNTEAFF
TGTGCCAGCAGTTTATCGGGAGATCTCATGAACACTGAAGCTTTCTTT
>few|NA|TRBV7-9|TRBJ1-2
CASSLADAYGYTF
TGTGCCAGCAGCTTAGCCGACGCCTATGGCTACACCTTC
>few|TRBD1|TRBV6-1|TRBJ1-2
CAGKARPGQGENYGYTF
TGTGCCGGGAAGGCAAGGCCGGGACAGGGGGAGAACTATGGCTACACCTTC
>NA|TRBD1|TRBV5-5|TRBJ1-2
CASSSIPGQNYGYTF
TGTGCCAGCAGCTCGATACCGGGACAGAACTATGGCTACACCTTC
>NA|NA|TRBV7-9|TRBJ2-1
CASSQDHNEQFF
TGTGCCAGCAGCCAGGATCACAATGAGCAGTTCTTC
>NA|TRBD2|TRBV24-1|TRBJ2-3
CATSDLPGLAGSQYF
TGTGCCACCAGTGATTTGCCGGGACTAGCGGGATCGCAGTATTTT
>NA|NA|TRBV19|TRBJ1-5
CASARGAPGNQPQHF
TGTGCCAGTGCCCGGGGGGCGCCGGGCAATCAGCCCCAGCATTTT
>NA|NA|TRBV5-1|TRBJ2-7
CASSLTGHHEQYF
TGCGCCAGCAGCTTGACGGGACACCACGAGCAGTACTTC
>few|TRBD1|TRBV7-9|TRBJ1-1
CASSINRGTEAFF
TGTGCCAGCAGTATAAACAGGGGCACTGAAGCTTTCTTT
>few|NA|TRBV29-1|TRBJ2-7
CSVAGNSYEQYF
TGCAGCGTTGCAGGGAACTCCTACGAGCAGTACTTC
>NA|NA|TRBV15|TRBJ1-2
CATSRDSPPRGYGYTF
TGTGCCACCAGCAGAGATTCGCCACCCCGAGGCTATGGCTACACCTTC
>NA|NA|TRBV7-6|TRBJ2-1
CASSLGRGDEQFF
TGTGCCAGCAGCTTAGGGAGGGGGGATGAGCAGTTCTTC